Each of the 11 T cell receptor beta chains below was sequenced from the same sample in a study of chemoradiotherapy in HPV16-positive cancers. Assay: immunoSEQ multiplex PCR; the TCRdb copy retains only in-frame clones and omits some. The sample lists about 5,000 clones, roughly nine tenths occurring once. The sample here was tumor tissue, taken from a patient who underwent chemoradiotherapy. All receptors come from a human donor with HPV-associated anogenital cancer.

V gene TRBV25-1 combines with J gene TRBJ2-7; a possible D gene is TRBD2 (5 bases). The ends were cut back, 6 bases at V and 6 bases at J, with 18 bases in the middle. Germline CDR1 reads MGHDK; CDR2 reads SYGVNS. The CDR3 totals 14 residues. Here the CDR3 reads CASRAEGGAGEQYF. The CDR3 DNA sequence: TGTGCCAGCAGGGCCGAAGGAGGCGCGGGCGAGCAGTACTTC.

The J gene is TRBJ2-2, the V gene TRBV5-1, with D unclear. Germline loops: CDR1 SGHRS, CDR2 YFSETQ. The CDR3 is 13 residues long. Trimming stripped 0 bases from V and 9 bases from J, with 9 bases between. The CDR3 coding sequence is TGCGCCAGCAGCTTGGAGGTAGTGAGGGAGCTGTTTTTT. It yields the protein CASSLEVVRELFF.

V and J are TRBV5-1 and TRBJ1-4; D is unresolved. Trimming left V 5 bases short and J 0 bases short, with 8 bases between. CDR3 length equals 14 residues. From germline, CDR1 is SGHRS and CDR2 YFSETQ. CDR3 sequence reads: CASRPTTTNEKLFF. Here the CDR3 DNA reads TGCGCCAGCAGACCTACTACAACTAATGAAAAACTGTTTTTT.

The chain carries TRBV25-1 and TRBJ2-3, with D unresolved. CDR3 length equals 14 residues. Deletions cut 1 base from V and 1 base from J, with 6 bases between. The germline gives CDR1 MGHDK, CDR2 SYGVNS. The CDR3 sequence is CASSESRGTDTQYF. CDR3 in DNA: TGTGCCAGCAGTGAATCCCGGGGCACAGATACGCAGTATTTT.

The chain combines TRBV4-3 with TRBJ1-1; 8 bases align to TRBD1. The CDR3 loop spans 17 amino acids. Trimming removed 0 bases from V and 0 bases from J; junction bases left unmatched: 6. From germline, CDR1 is LGHNA and CDR2 YSLEER. The CDR3 DNA is TGCGCCAGCAGCCAAGAAACAGGGGGGTTTATGAACACTGAAGCTTTCTTT. Its translation: CASSQETGGFMNTEAFF.

The chain is built from TRBV15 and TRBJ2-3, with 10 bases identical to TRBD2. The J segment lost 6 bases and the V segment lost 1 base, leaving 4 bases of the junction unmatched. Germline-derived CDR1 and CDR2 are LNHNV and YYDKDF (reference sequence). The CDR3 covers 15 residues. CDR3: CATSRVAGGADTQYF. As DNA, the CDR3 is TGTGCCACCAGCAGAGTAGCGGGAGGCGCGGATACGCAGTATTTT. Using reference TRBV15 and TRBJ2-3 for the parts outside the CDR3, the full variable domain is DAMVIQNPRYQVTQFGKPVTLSCSQTLNHNVMYWYQQKSSQAPKLLFHYYDKDFNNEADTPDNFQSRRPNTSFCFLDIRSPGLGDTAMYLCATSRVAGGADTQYFGPGTRLTVL.

The V and J genes are TRBV7-2 and TRBJ1-3, with D unclear. CDR1 is SGHTA, CDR2 FQGNSA, per germline. V gave up 5 bases and J gave up 3 bases, with 11 bases separating them. This CDR3 has 14 amino acids. DNA of the CDR3: TGTGCCAGCAGCCCACTAAGACTTGGAAACACCATATATTTT. The encoded protein is CASSPLRLGNTIYF.

The V and J genes are TRBV9 and TRBJ2-2; possible D gene TRBD1, 6 bases. Trimming pared 4 bases from V and 4 bases from J, leaving 14 bases between. CDR1 and CDR2 from the germline V gene are SGDLS and YYNGEE. The CDR3 has 15 residues. CDR3 sequence: CASSRPGQSTGELFF. CDR3 sequence (DNA): TGTGCCAGCAGCCGTCCGGGACAATCCACCGGGGAGCTGTTTTTT.

V gene TRBV27 combines with J gene TRBJ2-7; the match to TRBD2 covers 8 bases. The germline CDR1 and CDR2 sequences are MNHEY and SMNVEV (reference sequence). The CDR3 consists of 19 residues. The J segment lost 0 bases and the V segment lost 3 bases, leaving 16 bases of the junction unmatched. The CDR3 reads CASSFRFFSGTSNSYEQYF. The CDR3, as DNA: TGTGCCAGCAGTTTTAGGTTCTTTTCCGGGACTAGTAACTCCTACGAGCAGTACTTC.

The V gene is TRBV2, the J gene TRBJ1-1; the D gene is possibly TRBD1 (5 bases). CDR3 length equals 13 residues. In germline, CDR1 is SNHLY, CDR2 FYNNEI. V lost 4 bases, J lost 5 bases, and 11 bases lay in between. CDR3 sequence (DNA): TGTGCCAGCAGTGTGGGGGGGGAGACTGAAGCTTTCTTT. It translates to CASSVGGETEAFF. Supplemented by reference TRBV2 and TRBJ1-1, the full variable domain reads EPEVTQTPSHQVTQMGQEVILRCVPISNHLYFYWYRQILGQKVEFLVSFYNNEISEKSEIFDDQFSVERPDGSNFTLKIRSTKLEDSAMYFCASSVGGETEAFFGQGTRLTVV.

The genes are TRBV5-6 and TRBJ2-7; weak D call: TRBD2 (5 bases). The CDR3 loop spans 14 amino acids. CDR1 is SGHDT, CDR2 YYEEEE, per germline. V lost 2 bases and J lost 0, with 9 bases in between. CDR3 in amino acids: CASSFGLSSYEQYF. CDR3 nucleotides: TGTGCCAGCAGCTTCGGACTCAGCTCCTACGAGCAGTACTTC.